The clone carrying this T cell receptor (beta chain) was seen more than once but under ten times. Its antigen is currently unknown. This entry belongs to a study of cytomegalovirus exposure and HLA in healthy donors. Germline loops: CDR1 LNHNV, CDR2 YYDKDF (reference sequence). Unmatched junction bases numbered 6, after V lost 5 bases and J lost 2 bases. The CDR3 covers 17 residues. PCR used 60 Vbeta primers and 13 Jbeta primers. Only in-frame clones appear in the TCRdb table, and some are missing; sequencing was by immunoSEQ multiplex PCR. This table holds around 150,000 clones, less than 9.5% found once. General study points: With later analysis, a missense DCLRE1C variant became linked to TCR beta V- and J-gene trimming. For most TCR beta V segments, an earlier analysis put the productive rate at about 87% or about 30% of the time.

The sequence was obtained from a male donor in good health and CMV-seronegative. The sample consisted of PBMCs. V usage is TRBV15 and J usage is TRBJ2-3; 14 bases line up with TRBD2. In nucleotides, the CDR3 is TGTGCCACCAGCGCGAGGACTAGCGGGAGGCTCACAGATACGCAGTATTTT. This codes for CATSARTSGRLTDTQYF.